This T cell receptor beta chain was recovered during a study of long-term antiretroviral therapy in people with HIV. The study's findings and limits: Patients on ART gained diversity, which nonetheless stayed below transplant donor controls.

Trimming cost V 3 bases and J 2 bases; bases outside gene matches: 14. The CDR3 consists of 18 residues. The germline V gene has CDR1 LNHDA and CDR2 SQIVND (reference sequence). Treatment of all HIV participants took place in the United States. A remark on this clone: The antigen remains unidentified.

Survey level was the resolution at which the v3.0 immunoSEQ assay ran. Data came from immunoSEQ multiplex PCR; TCRdb stores just in-frame clones and leaves some out. The repertoire has some 28,000 clones, roughly 94% of them found once; the top ten carry approximately 3%. This rearrangement joins TRBV19 to TRBJ1-1; 8 bases are shared with TRBD1. The sample here was unsorted PBMCs, taken 5.3 years after starting antiretroviral therapy. The source of this sequence is a man between 45 and 60 years old with HIV. The CDR3 nucleotides read TGTGCCAGTAGTATCCGACCGTCAACAGGGGGTTTTAACACTGAAGCTTTCTTT. It is translated as CASSIRPSTGGFNTEAFF.